The source of this T cell receptor beta chain is a study of blood T cell repertoires in COVID-19. Study summary: Samples of COVID-19 (acute and convalescent) were obtained from the United States, Italy and Spain. T cells, B-cell-depleted T cells, or PBMCs provided the cDNA or gDNA that served as material.

The length of the CDR3 is 14 residues. The V and J ends lost 4 bases and 5 bases respectively, with 12 bases between them. Per germline, CDR1 SGHRS and CDR2 YFSETQ. Authors' methods: How many nucleated cells were present was estimated from reference gene primer amplification. The data were produced by immunoSEQ multiplex PCR, yet TCRdb's version contains in-frame clones alone and is incomplete. V, J and clone size are those of that table, while D and trimming were read from the DNA. Among roughly 280,000 clones, approximately 80% were seen once, and the ten largest hold roughly 4%. What was sequenced was peripheral blood. This TCR came from a man aged 60 to 75 with acute or convalescent COVID-19. The chain carries TRBV5-1 and TRBJ1-4; a weak D match, TRBD1 (6 bases). The DNA of the CDR3 is TGCGCCAGCAGCAAGGACAGATCCAATGAAAAACTGTTTTTT. It yields the protein CASSKDRSNEKLFF.